Reported below is one T cell receptor (beta chain). The sample comes from a study of T-cell memory formation after mild COVID-19. About the study: The study found TCR clusters largely donor specific.

V gave up 1 base and J gave up 6 bases, with 18 bases separating them. Per germline, CDR1 SQVTM and CDR2 ANQGSEA. This CDR3 is 15 amino acids long. Barcoded TCR alpha and TCR beta cDNA libraries with UMIs came from 5'RACE using constant-segment primers. One entry per CDR3 protein results from TCRdb running MiXCR on the 5' RACE reads. Among roughly 120,000 distinct CDR3 sequences listed, roughly 15% were seen once. The chain carries TRBV29-1 and TRBJ2-5, with D possibly TRBD2 on 7 matching bases. The sample taken for sequencing was PBMCs or a T cell subset sorted from them (not recorded which). The TCR was taken from an adult woman who had mild COVID-19 (a few samples of this study predate the infection). Cell type and time point are not known. The CDR3 DNA reads as TGCAGCGTTGAAGGCTTGGGGGGGCTGTGGAAGACCCAGTACTTC. It is translated as CSVEGLGGLWKTQYF.